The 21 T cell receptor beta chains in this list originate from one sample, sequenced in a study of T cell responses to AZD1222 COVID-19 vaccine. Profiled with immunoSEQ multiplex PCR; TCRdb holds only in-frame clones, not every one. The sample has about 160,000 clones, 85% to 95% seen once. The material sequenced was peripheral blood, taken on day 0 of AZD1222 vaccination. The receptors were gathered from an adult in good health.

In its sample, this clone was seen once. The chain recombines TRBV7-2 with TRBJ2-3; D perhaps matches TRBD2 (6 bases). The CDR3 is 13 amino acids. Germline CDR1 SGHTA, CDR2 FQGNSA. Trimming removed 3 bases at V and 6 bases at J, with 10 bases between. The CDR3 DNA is TGTGCCAGCAGCTTGACTAGGATGGATACGCAGTATTTT. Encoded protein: CASSLTRMDTQYF. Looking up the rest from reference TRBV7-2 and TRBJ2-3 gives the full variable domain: GAGVSQSPSNKVTEKGKDVELRCDPISGHTALYWYRQSLGQGLEFLIYFQGNSAPDKSGLPSDRFSAERTGGSVSTLTIQRTQQEDSAVYLCASSLTRMDTQYFGPGTRLTVL.

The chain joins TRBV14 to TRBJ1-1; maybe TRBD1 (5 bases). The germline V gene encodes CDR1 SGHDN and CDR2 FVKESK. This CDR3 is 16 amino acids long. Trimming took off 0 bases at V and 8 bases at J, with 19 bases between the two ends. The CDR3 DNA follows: TGTGCCAGCAGCCAAGAAAGATCCCCTCCAGGGAAGGAAGCTTTCTTT. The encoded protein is CASSQERSPPGKEAFF.

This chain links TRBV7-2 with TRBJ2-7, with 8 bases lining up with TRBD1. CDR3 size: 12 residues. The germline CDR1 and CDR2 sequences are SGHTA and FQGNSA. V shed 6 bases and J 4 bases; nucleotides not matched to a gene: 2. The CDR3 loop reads CASSRDRYEQYF. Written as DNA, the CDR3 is TGTGCCAGCAGTCGGGACAGGTACGAGCAGTACTTC.

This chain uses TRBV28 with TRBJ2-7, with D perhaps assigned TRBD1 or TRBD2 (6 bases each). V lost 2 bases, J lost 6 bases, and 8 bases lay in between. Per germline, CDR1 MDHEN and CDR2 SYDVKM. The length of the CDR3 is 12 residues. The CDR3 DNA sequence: TGTGCCAGCAGTTTAGGGGGGCCCGAGCAGTACTTC. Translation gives CASSLGGPEQYF.

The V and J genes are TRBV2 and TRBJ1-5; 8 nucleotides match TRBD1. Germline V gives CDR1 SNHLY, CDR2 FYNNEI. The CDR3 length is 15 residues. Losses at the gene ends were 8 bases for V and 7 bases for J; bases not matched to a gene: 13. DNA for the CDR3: TGTGCCAGCCAAAGGGCAGGGGGCGATCGGCAGCCCCAGCATTTT. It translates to CASQRAGGDRQPQHF. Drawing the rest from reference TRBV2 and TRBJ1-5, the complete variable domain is EPEVTQTPSHQVTQMGQEVILRCVPISNHLYFYWYRQILGQKVEFLVSFYNNEISEKSEIFDDQFSVERPDGSNFTLKIRSTKLEDSAMYFCASQRAGGDRQPQHFGDGTRLSIL.

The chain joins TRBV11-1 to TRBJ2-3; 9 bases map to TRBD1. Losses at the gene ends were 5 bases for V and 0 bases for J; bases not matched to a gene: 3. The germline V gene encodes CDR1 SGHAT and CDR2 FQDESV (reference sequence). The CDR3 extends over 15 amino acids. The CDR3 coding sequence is TGTGCCAGCAGCCGACAGGGGGAAAGCACAGATACGCAGTATTTT. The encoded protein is CASSRQGESTDTQYF.

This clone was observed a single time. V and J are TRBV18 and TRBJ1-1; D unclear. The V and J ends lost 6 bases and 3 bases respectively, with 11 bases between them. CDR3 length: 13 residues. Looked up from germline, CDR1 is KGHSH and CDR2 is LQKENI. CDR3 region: CASSRDPDTEAFF. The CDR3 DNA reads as TGTGCCAGCTCGAGGGATCCGGACACTGAAGCTTTCTTT. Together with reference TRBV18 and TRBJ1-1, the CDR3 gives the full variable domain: NAGVMQNPRHLVRRRGQEARLRCSPMKGHSHVYWYRQLPEEGLKFMVYLQKENIIDESGMPKERFSAEFPKEGPSILRIQQVVRGDSAAYFCASSRDPDTEAFFGQGTRLTVV.

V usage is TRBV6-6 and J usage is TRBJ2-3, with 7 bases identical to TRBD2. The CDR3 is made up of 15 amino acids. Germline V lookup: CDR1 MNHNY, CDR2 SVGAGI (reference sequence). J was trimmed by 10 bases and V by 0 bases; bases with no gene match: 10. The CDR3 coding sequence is TGTGCCAGCAGTTACTCGAACGCTGGGGCGGGGGCGCAGTATTTT. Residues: CASSYSNAGAGAQYF.

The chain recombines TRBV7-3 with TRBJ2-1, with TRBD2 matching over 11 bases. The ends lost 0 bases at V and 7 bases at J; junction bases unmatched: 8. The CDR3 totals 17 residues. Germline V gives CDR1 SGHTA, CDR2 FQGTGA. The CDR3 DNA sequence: TGTGCCAGCAGCTTAACGCGGGATCTAGCGGGAGGAAATGAGCAGTTCTTC. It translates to CASSLTRDLAGGNEQFF.

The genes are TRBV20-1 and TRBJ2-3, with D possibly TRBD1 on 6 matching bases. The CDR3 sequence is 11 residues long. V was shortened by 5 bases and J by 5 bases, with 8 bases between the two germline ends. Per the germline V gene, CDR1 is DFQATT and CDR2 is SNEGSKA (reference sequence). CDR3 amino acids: CSAETGDTQYF. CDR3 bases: TGCAGTGCTGAGACAGGAGATACGCAGTATTTT.

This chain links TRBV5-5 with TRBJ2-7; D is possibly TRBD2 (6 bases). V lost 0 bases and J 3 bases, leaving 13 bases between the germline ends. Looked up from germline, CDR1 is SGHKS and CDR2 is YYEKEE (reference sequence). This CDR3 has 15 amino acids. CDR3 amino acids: CASSLGPGAYYEQYF. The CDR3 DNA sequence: TGTGCCAGCAGCTTGGGGCCGGGAGCCTACTACGAGCAGTACTTC.

The CDR3 here is CASSFGSGGRAVYNEQFF. CDR3 sequence (DNA): TGTGCCAGCAGCTTTGGCTCCGGCGGGAGGGCCGTATACAATGAGCAGTTCTTC. The chain combines TRBV7-8 with TRBJ2-1, with TRBD2 identical over 9 bases. This CDR3 comprises 18 residues. The germline CDR1 and CDR2 sequences are SGHVS and FQNEAQ. The V segment lost 3 bases and the J segment 4 bases; nucleotides outside the gene matches: 13. The entire variable domain, with the rest obtained from reference TRBV7-8 and TRBJ2-1, is as follows: GAGVSQSPRYKVAKRGQDVALRCDPISGHVSLFWYQQALGQGPEFLTYFQNEAQLDKSGLPSDRFFAERPEGSVSTLKIQRTQQEDSAVYLCASSFGSGGRAVYNEQFFGPGTRLTVL.

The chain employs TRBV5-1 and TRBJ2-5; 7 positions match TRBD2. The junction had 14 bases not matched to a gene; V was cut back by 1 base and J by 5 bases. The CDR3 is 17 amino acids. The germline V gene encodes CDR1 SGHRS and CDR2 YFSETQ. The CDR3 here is CASSLSVRGRAVETQYF. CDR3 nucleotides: TGCGCCAGCAGCTTGTCGGTTCGGGGGAGGGCAGTGGAGACCCAGTACTTC.

For the CDR3, the DNA is TGTGCCAGCAGCTTATCAGCCGTTACTGGAAACACCATATATTTT. This codes for CASSLSAVTGNTIYF. The J gene is TRBJ1-3, the V gene TRBV7-9, with D unclear. The ends were cut back, 2 bases at V and 2 bases at J, with 10 bases in the middle. The CDR3 contains 15 residues. Germline V gives CDR1 SEHNR, CDR2 FQNEAQ (reference sequence).

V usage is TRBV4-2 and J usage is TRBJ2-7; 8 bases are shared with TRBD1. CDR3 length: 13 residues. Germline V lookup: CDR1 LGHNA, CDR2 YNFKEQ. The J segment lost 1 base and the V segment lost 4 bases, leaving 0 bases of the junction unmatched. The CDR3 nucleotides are TGTGCCAGCAGCCGGACAGGGTCCTACGAGCAGTACTTC. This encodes CASSRTGSYEQYF.

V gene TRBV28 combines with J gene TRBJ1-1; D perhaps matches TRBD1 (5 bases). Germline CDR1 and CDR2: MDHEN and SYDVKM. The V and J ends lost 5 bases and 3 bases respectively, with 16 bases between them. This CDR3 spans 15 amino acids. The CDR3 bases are TGTGCCAGCAGTCCCGGACAAGGGGCAGACACTGAAGCTTTCTTT. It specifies CASSPGQGADTEAFF.

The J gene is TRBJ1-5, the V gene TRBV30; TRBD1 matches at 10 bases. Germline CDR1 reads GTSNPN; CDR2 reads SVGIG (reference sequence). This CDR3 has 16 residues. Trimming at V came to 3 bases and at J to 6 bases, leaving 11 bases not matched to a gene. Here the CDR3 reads CAWSPLGDRGPQPQHF. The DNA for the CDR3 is TGTGCCTGGAGCCCCCTCGGCGACAGGGGGCCTCAGCCCCAGCATTTT. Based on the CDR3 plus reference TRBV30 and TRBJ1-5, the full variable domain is SQTIHQWPATLVQPVGSPLSLECTVEGTSNPNLYWYRQAAGRGLQLLFYSVGIGQISSEVPQNLSASRPQDRQFILSSKKLLLSDSGFYLCAWSPLGDRGPQPQHFGDGTRLSIL.

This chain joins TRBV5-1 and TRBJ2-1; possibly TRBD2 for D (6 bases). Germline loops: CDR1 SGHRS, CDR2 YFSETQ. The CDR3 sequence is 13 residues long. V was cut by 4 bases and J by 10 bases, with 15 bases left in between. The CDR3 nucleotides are TGCGCCAGCAGCCCACCGGGAGTACGAGAGCAGTTCTTC. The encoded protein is CASSPPGVREQFF.

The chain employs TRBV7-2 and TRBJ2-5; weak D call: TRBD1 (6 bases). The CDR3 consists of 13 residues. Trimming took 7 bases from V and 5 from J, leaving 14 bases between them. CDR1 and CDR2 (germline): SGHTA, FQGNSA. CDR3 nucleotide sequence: TGTGCCAGCACCCCGGACAGAATTGAGACCCAGTACTTC. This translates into CASTPDRIETQYF.

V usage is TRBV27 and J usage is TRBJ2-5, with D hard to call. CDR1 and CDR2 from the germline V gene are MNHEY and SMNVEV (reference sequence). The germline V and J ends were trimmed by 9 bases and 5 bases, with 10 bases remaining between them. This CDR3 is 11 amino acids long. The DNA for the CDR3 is TGTGCCAGTGGTTGGTTGGAGACCCAGTACTTC. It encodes CASGWLETQYF.

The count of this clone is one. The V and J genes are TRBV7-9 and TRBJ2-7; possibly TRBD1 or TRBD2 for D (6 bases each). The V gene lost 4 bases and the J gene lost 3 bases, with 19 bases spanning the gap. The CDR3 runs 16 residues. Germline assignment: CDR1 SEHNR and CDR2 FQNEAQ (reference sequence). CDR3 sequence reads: CASSSPGARDGYEQYF. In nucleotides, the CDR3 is TGTGCCAGCAGCTCCCCGGGGGCCCGGGACGGCTACGAGCAGTACTTC.